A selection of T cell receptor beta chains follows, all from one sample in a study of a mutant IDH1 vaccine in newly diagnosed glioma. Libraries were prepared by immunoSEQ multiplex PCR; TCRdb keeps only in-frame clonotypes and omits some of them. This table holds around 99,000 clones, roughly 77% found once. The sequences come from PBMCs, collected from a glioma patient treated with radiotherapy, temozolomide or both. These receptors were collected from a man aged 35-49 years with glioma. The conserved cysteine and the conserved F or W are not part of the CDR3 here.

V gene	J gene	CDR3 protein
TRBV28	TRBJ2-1	ASSFPRTRSSYNEQF
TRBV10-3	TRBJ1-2	AISESWQGGYGYT
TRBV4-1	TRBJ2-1	ASSQAPTGAANEQF
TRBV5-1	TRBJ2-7	ASSFRSGGMGEQY
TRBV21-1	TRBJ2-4	ASSTGTGFILGKNIQY
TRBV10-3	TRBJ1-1	AISEAGVTEAF
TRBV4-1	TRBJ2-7	ASSEGAGYEQY
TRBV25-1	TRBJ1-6	ASSDRGAPLH
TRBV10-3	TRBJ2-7	AIRGNPSPYEQY
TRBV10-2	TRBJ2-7	ASSESAGRGEQY
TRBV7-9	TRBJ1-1	ASSRGQMNTEAF
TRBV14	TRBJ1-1	ASSSRTGRTEAF
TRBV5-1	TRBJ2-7	ASSLGGKGGSYEQY
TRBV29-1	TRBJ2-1	SVEDPASYNEQF
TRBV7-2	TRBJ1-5	ASSSGGGRGNQPQH
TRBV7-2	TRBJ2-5	ASSLRTGRETQY
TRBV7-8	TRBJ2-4	ASSGTGTGNIQY
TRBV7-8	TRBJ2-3	ASSPGLAGSVTQY
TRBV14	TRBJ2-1	ASSRWGSRQGANEQF
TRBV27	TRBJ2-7	ASSLADGLAGVEQY
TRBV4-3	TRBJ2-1	ASKGTLTNEQF
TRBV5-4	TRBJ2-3	ASSLLSESTDTQY
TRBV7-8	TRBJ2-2	ASSPAQAAGRTGELF
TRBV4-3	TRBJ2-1	ASSQDPGLTYNEQF
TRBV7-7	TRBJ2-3	ASSTSANADTQY
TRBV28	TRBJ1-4	ASSLWGQVQNEKLF
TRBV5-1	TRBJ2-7	ASSSLTNYEQY
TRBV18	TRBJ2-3	ASSPPATDTQY
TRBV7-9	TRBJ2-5	ASSTETGWGETQY
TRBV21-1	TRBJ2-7	ASSKEGELYEQY
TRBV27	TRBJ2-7	ASSFGQY